The rows below give T cell receptor beta chains drawn from one sample of a study of OX40 agonist ivuxolimab in advanced cancers. Repertoires were generated with immunoSEQ multiplex PCR, while TCRdb's copy carries only in-frame clones and drops some. The table records tens of thousands of clones, 80% to 95% of them present only once. This specimen consisted of CD4+ or CD8+ T cells sorted from blood, obtained in a trial of the OX40 agonist ivuxolimab. These receptors were obtained from an adult with an advanced solid tumor such as melanoma, head and neck, liver or kidney cancer. CDR3s include the opening cysteine and the closing phenylalanine or tryptophan. The size entry is marked missing in some rows and otherwise reads once, few, many or a size class.

clone size	CDR3 length	V gene	J gene	CDR3 protein
.	15	TRBV7-8	TRBJ1-5	CASSPLDSSNQPQHF
.	15	TRBV27	TRBJ1-5	CASRKRGDSNQPQHF
once	15	TRBV7-9	TRBJ2-1	CASSLVWGPYNEQFF
few	13	TRBV28	TRBJ1-5	CATGDESNQPQHF
.	18	TRBV11-2	TRBJ2-1	CASSFTASGGAVDNEQFF
.	15	TRBV6-1	TRBJ2-2	CASSERTGPPGELFF
once	14	TRBV19	TRBJ2-7	CASSIARIGYEQYF
.	14	TRBV30	TRBJ1-5	CAWSVGSSNQPQHF
.	15	TRBV7-7	TRBJ2-1	CASSLGSGGAGEQFF
once	17	TRBV21-1	TRBJ2-7	CASSRKVAGIFYYEQYF
.	11	TRBV28	TRBJ2-3	CASSLADTQYF
.	15	TRBV6-1	TRBJ2-7	CASSLTGGVFYEQYF
few	15	TRBV2	TRBJ1-5	CASSRAEGTIQPQHF
.	18	TRBV19	TRBJ1-1	CASSIEMAGLGLNTEAFF
.	13	TRBV28	TRBJ2-1	CASKAQGAGEQFF
.	15	TRBV6-5	TRBJ1-6	CASKGDSAPNSPLHF
.	14	TRBV6-5	TRBJ1-4	CASSAGTGYEKLFF
once	13	TRBV19	TRBJ2-1	CASSDSLYNEQFF
.	12	TRBV5-6	TRBJ1-5	CASSLGVQPQHF
.	18	TRBV11-2	TRBJ1-2	CASSLADRYLALFYGYTF
once	13	TRBV5-1	TRBJ2-5	CASSFYEKETQYF
.	13	TRBV19	TRBJ2-1	CASSNGFGNEQFF
.	15	TRBV29-1	TRBJ2-3	CSVVGDGSLRDTQYF
once	15	TRBV6-5	TRBJ2-1	CASLKTFEAQNEQFF
.	15	TRBV16	TRBJ1-5	CASSLDSASNQPQHF
.	16	TRBV28	TRBJ2-2	CASSFSLETLTGELFF